This T cell receptor beta chain was observed in a study of somatic mutations in cytotoxic T cells in rheumatoid arthritis. Across the whole study: Patient blood was drawn as 30 ml EDTA; the draw came right after diagnosis and before any treatment. T-cell populations stained with V beta antibodies were in some cases flow-sorted at nearly 100% purity, including V beta1+ cells that were sequenced for TCRB.

Study outcomes and limitations: A significant difference in CD8+ T-cell clonality was not found between rheumatoid arthritis patients and age-matched healthy controls. Age-dependent increases in CD8+ clonality occurred in rheumatoid arthritis patients but not in healthy controls.

As regards this clone: As yet, its antigen is unknown.

The CDR3 contains 13 residues. CDR1 is SEHNR and CDR2 is FQNEAQ in the germline V gene (reference sequence). Deletions cut 4 bases from V and 3 bases from J, with 10 bases between. Clones were sequenced by immunoSEQ multiplex PCR, and TCRdb holds only the in-frame ones, with some missing. The sample consists of some 20,000 clones, around 67% of them appearing once. The source is an adult with rheumatoid arthritis. The chain employs TRBV7-9 and TRBJ2-7; D possibly corresponds to TRBD1 (6 bases). The sequenced sample consisted of CD8+ T cells sorted from blood. The CDR3 nucleotides are TGTGCCAGCAGCTCTGAACAGGGCTACGAGCAGTACTTC. Protein product: CASSSEQGYEQYF.